This T cell receptor (beta chain) was recorded in a study of blood T cells in healthy people across ages. The germline V gene has CDR1 SGHVS and CDR2 FNYEAQ. The CDR3 runs 13 residues. The V and J ends lost 5 bases and 1 base respectively, with 9 bases between them. The second PCR ran 7 to 11 cycles with a sample-barcoded 5' primer and J-beta primers. In TCRdb, the 5' RACE reads were re-called with MiXCR into one record per CDR3 protein. The data hold some 1.5 million distinct CDR3 sequences, with 28% observed a single time. This clonotype was picked up a small number of times. The origin of this receptor is a woman aged 25-40 years in good health. Sequencing input: blood. V and J are TRBV7-6 and TRBJ2-7; D not resolved. CDR3 loop: CASSPSVSYEQYF. The CDR3 DNA reads as TGTGCCAGCAGCCCATCAGTATCCTACGAGCAGTACTTC.